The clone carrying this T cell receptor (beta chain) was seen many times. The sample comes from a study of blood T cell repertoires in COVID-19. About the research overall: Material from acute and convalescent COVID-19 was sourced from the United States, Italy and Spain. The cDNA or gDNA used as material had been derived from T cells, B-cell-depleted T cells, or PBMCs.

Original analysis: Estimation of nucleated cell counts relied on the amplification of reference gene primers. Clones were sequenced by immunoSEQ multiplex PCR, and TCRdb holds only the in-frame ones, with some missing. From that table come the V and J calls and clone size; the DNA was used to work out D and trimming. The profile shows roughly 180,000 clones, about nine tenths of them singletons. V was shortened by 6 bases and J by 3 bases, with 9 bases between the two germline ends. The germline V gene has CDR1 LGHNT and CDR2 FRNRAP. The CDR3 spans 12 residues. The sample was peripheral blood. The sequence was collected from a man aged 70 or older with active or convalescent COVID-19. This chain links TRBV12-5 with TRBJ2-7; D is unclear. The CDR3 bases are TGTGCTAGTGGCTTAGCCCTCTACGAGCAGTACTTC. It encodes CASGLALYEQYF.